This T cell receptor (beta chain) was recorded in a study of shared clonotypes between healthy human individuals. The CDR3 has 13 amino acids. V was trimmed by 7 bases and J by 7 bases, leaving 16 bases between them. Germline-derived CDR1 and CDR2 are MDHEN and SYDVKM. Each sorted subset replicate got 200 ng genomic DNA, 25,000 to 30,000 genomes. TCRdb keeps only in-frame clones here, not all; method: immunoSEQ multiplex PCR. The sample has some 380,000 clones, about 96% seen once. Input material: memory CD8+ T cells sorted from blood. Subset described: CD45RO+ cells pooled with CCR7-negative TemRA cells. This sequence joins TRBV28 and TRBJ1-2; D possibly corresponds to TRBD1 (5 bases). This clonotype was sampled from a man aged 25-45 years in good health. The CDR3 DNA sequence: TGTGCCAGCACCTCGCTAGGGACGTTTGGCTACACCTTC. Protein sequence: CASTSLGTFGYTF.